This T cell receptor (beta chain) was retrieved from a study of post-analysis software for immune sequencing data. On the study more broadly: The courses of disease that were included comprised relapsing-remitting, secondary progressive and progressive-relapsing multiple sclerosis.

This clonotype has just a few counts. Its antigen is not identified. Germline CDR1 and CDR2: MDHEN and SYDVKM. The CDR3 runs 15 residues. V was cut by 6 bases and J by 4 bases, with 18 bases left in between. Incorporated into the TCR beta cDNA libraries were unique molecular identifiers, which served to reduce PCR and sequencing biases. TCRdb called the PCR reads again in MiXCR, with one record for every CDR3 protein. The sample yields about half a million distinct CDR3 sequences, roughly 45% seen once. The study, taken as a whole, reports: Significantly decreased normalized Chao1 diversity was recorded for multiple sclerosis patients relative to controls. TRBV5-6, TRBV5-1 and TRBV20-1 belonged to a set of roughly 5 TRBV segments that were more frequent in patients than controls. F measure grouped same-batch samples tightly together.

This chain connects TRBV28 to TRBJ2-5; no clear D. The sample taken for sequencing was blood. This TCR was sampled from a girl aged 5 to 17 with multiple sclerosis. CDR3 protein: CASSPSSSWRETQYF. The CDR3 bases are TGTGCCAGCAGCCCTTCTTCGTCGTGGCGAGAGACCCAGTACTTC.